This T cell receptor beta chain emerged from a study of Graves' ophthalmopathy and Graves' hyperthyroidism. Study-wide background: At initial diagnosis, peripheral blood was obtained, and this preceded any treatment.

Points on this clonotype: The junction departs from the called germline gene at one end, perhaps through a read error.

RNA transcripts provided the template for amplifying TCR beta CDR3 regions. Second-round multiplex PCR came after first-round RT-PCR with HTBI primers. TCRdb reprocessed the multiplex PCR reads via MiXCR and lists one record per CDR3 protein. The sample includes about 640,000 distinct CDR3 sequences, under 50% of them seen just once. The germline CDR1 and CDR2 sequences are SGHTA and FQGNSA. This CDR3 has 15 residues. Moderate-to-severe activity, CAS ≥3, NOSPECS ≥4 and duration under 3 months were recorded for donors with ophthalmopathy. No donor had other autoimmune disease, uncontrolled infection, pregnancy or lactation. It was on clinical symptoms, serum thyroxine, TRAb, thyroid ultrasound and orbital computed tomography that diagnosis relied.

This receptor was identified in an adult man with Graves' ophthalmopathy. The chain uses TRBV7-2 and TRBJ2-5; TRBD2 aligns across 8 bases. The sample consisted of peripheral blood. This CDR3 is CASSLGLAIQETQYF. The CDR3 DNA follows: TGTGCCAGCAGCTTAGGACTAGCGATACAAGAGACTCAGTACTTC.